This T cell receptor (beta chain) was sequenced in a study of blood T cell repertoires in COVID-19. Study background: The analysed material was cDNA or gDNA that came from T cells, B-cell-depleted T cells, or PBMCs.

Cohorts were based on clinical histories the participants reported. Generated by immunoSEQ multiplex PCR, the TCRdb table keeps only in-frame clones and is missing some. The table has 150,000 or so clones, roughly 83% seen once. With V trimmed by 3 bases and J by 4 bases, 13 bases remained unmatched. The CDR3 extends over 16 amino acids. The germline gives CDR1 SGHKS, CDR2 YYEKEE (reference sequence). The sequenced sample was PBMCs or T cells enriched from blood (not recorded which). The clonotype originates from a man between 70 and 80 years old who had been exposed to COVID-19. This rearrangement joins TRBV5-5 to TRBJ2-7, with 7 positions matching TRBD2. CDR3 bases: TGTGCCAGCAGCTGGGAATTTGGGAGGGCCTCTTACGAGCAGTACTTC. This sequence encodes CASSWEFGRASYEQYF.